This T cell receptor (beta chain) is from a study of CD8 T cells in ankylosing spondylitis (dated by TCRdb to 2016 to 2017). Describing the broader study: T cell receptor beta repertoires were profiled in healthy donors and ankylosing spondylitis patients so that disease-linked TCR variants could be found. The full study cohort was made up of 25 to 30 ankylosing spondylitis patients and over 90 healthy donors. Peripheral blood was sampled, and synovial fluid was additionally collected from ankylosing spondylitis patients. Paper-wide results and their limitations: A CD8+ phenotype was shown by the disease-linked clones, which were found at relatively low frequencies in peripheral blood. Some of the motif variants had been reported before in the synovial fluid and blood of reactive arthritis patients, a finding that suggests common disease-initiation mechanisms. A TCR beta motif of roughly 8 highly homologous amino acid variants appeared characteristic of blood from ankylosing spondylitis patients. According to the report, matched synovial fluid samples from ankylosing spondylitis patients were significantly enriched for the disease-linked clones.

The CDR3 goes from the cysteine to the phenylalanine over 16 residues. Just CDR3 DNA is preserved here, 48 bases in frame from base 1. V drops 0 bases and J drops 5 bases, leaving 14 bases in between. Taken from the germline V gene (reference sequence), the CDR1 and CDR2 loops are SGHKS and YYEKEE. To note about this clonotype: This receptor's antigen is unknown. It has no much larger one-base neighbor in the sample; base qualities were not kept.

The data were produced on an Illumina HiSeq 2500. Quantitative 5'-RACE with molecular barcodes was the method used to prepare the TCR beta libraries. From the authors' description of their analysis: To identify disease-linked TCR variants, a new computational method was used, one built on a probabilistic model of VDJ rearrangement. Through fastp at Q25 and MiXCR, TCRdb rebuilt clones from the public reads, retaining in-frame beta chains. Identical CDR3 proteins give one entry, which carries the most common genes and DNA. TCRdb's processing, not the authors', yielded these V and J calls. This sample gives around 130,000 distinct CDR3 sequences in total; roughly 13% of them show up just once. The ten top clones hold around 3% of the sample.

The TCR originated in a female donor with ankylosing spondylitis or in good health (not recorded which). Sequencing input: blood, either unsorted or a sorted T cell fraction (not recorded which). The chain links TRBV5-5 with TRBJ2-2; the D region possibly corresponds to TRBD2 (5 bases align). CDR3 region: CASSLGASGRTGELFF. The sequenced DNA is TGTGCCAGCAGCTTGGGGGCTAGTGGGAGAACCGGGGAGCTGTTTTTT.